These 5 T cell receptor beta chains originate from one sample sequenced in a study of cytomegalovirus exposure and HLA in healthy donors. Profiling relied on immunoSEQ multiplex PCR, and the TCRdb table lists in-frame clones only, not all of them. The data show some 130,000 clones, roughly nine tenths seen once. Sequencing was carried out using PBMCs. These receptors were collected from a woman under 30 in good health and CMV-seronegative.

This clone was counted once. This chain joins TRBV7-2 and TRBJ2-1; 10 bases are a match to TRBD2. Trimming took 7 bases from V and 2 from J; bases not matched to a gene: 8. Germline CDR1 reads SGHTA; CDR2 reads FQGNSA. This CDR3 comprises 16 residues. The CDR3 coding sequence is TGTGCCAGCAAGAAAGCGGGGGGGATCCCCTACAATGAGCAGTTCTTC. Translated: CASKKAGGIPYNEQFF.

The genes are TRBV4-1 and TRBJ2-1; 13 bases map to TRBD2. The CDR3 runs to 15 residues. Germline V gene data show CDR1 as MGHRA and CDR2 as YSYEKL. V was clipped by 6 bases and J by 2 bases; unmatched bases: 1. The CDR3 loop reads CASRTSGGAYNEQFF. The CDR3 DNA reads TGCGCCAGCAGAACTAGCGGGGGGGCCTACAATGAGCAGTTCTTC.

This clone is a singleton in its sample. The rearrangement joins TRBV18 to TRBJ1-4; D unresolved. V was pared by 3 bases and J by 3 bases, with 8 bases between. Germline CDR1 is KGHSH and CDR2 is LQKENI. This CDR3 contains 14 residues. The CDR3 sequence is CASSPSGANEKLFF. The DNA of the CDR3 is TGTGCCAGCTCACCGTCCGGAGCTAATGAAAAACTGTTTTTT.

V usage is TRBV6-5 and J usage is TRBJ2-2; a weak D match, TRBD2 (5 bases). The CDR3 covers 15 residues. Germline CDR1 reads MNHEY; CDR2 reads SVGAGI. V lost 5 bases, J lost 4 bases, and 14 bases lay in between. The CDR3 coding sequence is TGTGCCAGCAGTAGCGGTCGGGTAGGCACCGGGGAGCTGTTTTTT. Encoded protein: CASSSGRVGTGELFF.

The CDR3 DNA reads TGTGCCAGCAGCCCAAGGGACAGGCTGTTTGGCTACACCTTC. It translates to CASSPRDRLFGYTF. The rearrangement uses TRBV7-9 and TRBJ1-2; 8 bases are shared with TRBD1. Germline values: CDR1 SEHNR, CDR2 FQNEAQ (reference sequence). The CDR3 runs 14 residues. With V trimmed by 5 bases and J by 7 bases, 9 bases remained unmatched.